This record concerns one T cell receptor beta chain sequence. This specimen belongs to a study of cytomegalovirus exposure and HLA in healthy donors. The germline V gene encodes CDR1 SGDLS and CDR2 YYNGEE. The CDR3 is made up of 17 amino acids. V was pared by 0 bases and J by 2 bases, with 8 bases of the junction left unmatched. The primer mix had 60 Vbeta and 13 Jbeta primers. Sequencing was performed with immunoSEQ multiplex PCR; in TCRdb, only in-frame clones are kept and a portion is missing. This sample contains tens of thousands of clones. The TCR sequence derives from a girl between 10 and 17 years old in good health and CMV-seropositive. The chain employs TRBV9 and TRBJ2-1; 7 positions match TRBD2. The sequencing sample was made of PBMCs. The CDR3 DNA is TGTGCCAGCAGCGTAGATGAGGAAGGGAGGGCCTACAATGAGCAGTTCTTC. Encoded protein: CASSVDEEGRAYNEQFF. The whole variable domain, filled in from reference TRBV9 and TRBJ2-1, reads DSGVTQTPKHLITATGQRVTLRCSPRSGDLSVYWYQQSLDQGLQFLIQYYNGEERAKGNILERFSAQQFPDLHSELNLSSLELGDSALYFCASSVDEEGRAYNEQFFGPGTRLTVL.